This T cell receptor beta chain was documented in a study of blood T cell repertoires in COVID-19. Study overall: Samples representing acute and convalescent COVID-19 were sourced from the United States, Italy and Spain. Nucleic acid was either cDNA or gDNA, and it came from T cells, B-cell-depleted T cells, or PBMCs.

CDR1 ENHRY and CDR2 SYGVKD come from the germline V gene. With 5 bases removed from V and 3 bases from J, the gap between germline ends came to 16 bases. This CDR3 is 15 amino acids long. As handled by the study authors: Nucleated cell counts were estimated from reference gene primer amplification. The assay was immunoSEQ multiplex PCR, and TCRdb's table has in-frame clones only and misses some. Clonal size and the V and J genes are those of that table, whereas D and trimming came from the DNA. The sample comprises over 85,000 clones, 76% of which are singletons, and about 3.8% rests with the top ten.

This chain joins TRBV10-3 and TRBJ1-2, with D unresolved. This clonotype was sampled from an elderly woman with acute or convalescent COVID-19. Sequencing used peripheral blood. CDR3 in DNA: TGTGCCATCAGTTCAGGACTGAGAGGCGACTATGGCTACACCTTC. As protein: CAISSGLRGDYGYTF.